This T cell receptor (beta chain) appears in the sequencing data of a study of CD8+ T cells in alopecia areata listed by TCRdb under 2018. Notes on the research overall: Treated patients were enrolled in an open-label pilot trial of oral tofacitinib at 5 to 10 mg twice daily for moderate-to-severe alopecia areata. Tofacitinib was given for 6 to 18 months, followed by 6 months of follow-up off drug to assess delayed response and recurrence. Disease severity in treated patients was measured with the SALT score, which quantifies the percentage of affected scalp surface area. In both human patients and the C3H/HeJ mouse model, the study applied high-throughput TCRbeta sequencing to look at T cell clonal expansion in alopecia areata. Scalp tissue and sorted CD4+ and CD8+ peripheral blood T cells from patchy and totalis/universalis alopecia areata patients and from healthy controls were covered by human TCRbeta sequencing. Patients on tofacitinib were biopsied at baseline and after 4 and 24 weeks of treatment, and several of the patients also had a later scalp biopsy. Scalp clonality was compared across normal scalp (n=4), patchy alopecia areata scalp (n=8), and alopecia totalis/universalis scalp (n=8). The RNA source kit depended on sample type: the PAXgene miRNA kit for fixed scalp, the miRNeasy kit for PBMCs, and the RNeasy kit for mouse skin. Amplification of TCRbeta CDR3 regions was done by immunoSEQ multiplex PCR using 35 Vbeta forward primers and 13 Jbeta reverse primers. What the study reported, not specific to this receptor: Unlike mouse skin, where gammadelta T cells dominate, normal human skin contains resident alphabeta T cells that get sequenced too, which complicates analysis of the scalp TCR repertoire. Because the treated cohort was small and included a single nonresponder, larger studies are needed to assess links between baseline CD8+ expansion and response. Lesional scalp, especially in alopecia totalis/universalis, showed higher clonality and more expanded CD8+ clones than normal scalp, suggesting antigenic drive. Scalp clonality and the number of expanded CD8+ clones among the top 100 scalp clones were significantly decreased by tofacitinib. Shared TCR sequences between patients were less evident than in mice, which may be partly attributable to HLA diversity in the patient population. During tofacitinib treatment, many expanded lesional clones stuck around in both scalp and blood, and this persistence may partly explain why relapse happens after treatment is stopped.

The method behind the library was the immunoSEQ multiplex PCR assay. RNA was extracted from all samples and reverse transcribed into cDNA as template for TCR sequencing. First-strand cDNA was synthesized with SuperScript III using a 2:1 mix of oligo-dT and random hexamers. A synthetic immune receptor repertoire was used to measure amplification bias, and any remaining bias was corrected computationally. Turning to the authors' computational methods: Raw reads were preprocessed for error removal, and CDR3 was defined according to IMGT conventions as running from the conserved cysteine to phenylalanine. Clonality was computed by normalizing Shannon entropy by log2 of the number of productive unique TCRs and subtracting the result from 1. Whether scalp clones were CD4 or CD8 was inferred by matching scalp TCRbeta sequences against CD4 and CD8 repertoires sorted from blood. TCRdb took over this immuneACCESS table, retaining in-frame rearrangements with V and J assigned. Such tables are incomplete; in checked studies, under half of the missing clones stem from an unresolved V gene, and the remainder is unexplained. The V and J calls and clone size are taken from that table; D and trimming were inferred from the DNA. A total of hundreds of thousands of clones appear in this sample, approximately 72% of them only once. The ten largest make up more than 0.95% of the sample.

The sample's treatment or condition label is to be understood as: oral pan-JAK inhibitor, 5-10 mg twice daily. From alopecia areata patients, peripheral blood was collected along with lesional scalp punch biopsies. PBMCs were isolated by density centrifugation and stained for CD3, CD4 and CD8, after which CD4+ and CD8+ T cells were sorted on a FACSAria. Spanning cysteine to phenylalanine, the CDR3 consists of 14 amino acids. Just CDR3 DNA is preserved here, 42 bases in frame from base 1. For CDR1 and CDR2, the germline V gene lists MGHDK and SYGVNS. Trimming accounts for 8 bases at V and 3 bases at J, while the number of junction bases matched to no gene is 5. Comment on this clone: What antigen it recognizes has not been identified. No much larger clonotype is one base removed from it; base qualities were not supplied.

The chain links TRBV25-1 with TRBJ2-5; TRBD2 agrees with 11 junctional bases. The sample consisted of CD4+ T cells sorted from blood, taken at week 44, from a patient treated with tofacitinib. This clonotype was sampled from a human donor with alopecia areata. Here the CDR3 is given as CASGTSGGEETQYF. The nucleotide sequence is given as TGTGCCAGCGGCACTAGCGGGGGTGAAGAGACCCAGTACTTC.